The 27 T cell receptor beta chains in this list originate from one sample, sequenced in a study of blood T cell repertoires in COVID-19. Only in-frame clones appear in the TCRdb table, and some are missing; sequencing was by immunoSEQ multiplex PCR. The table records approximately 280,000 clones, approximately 80% of them present only once. Sequencing was performed on PBMCs or T cells enriched from blood (not recorded which). All receptors derive from a man aged 40-49 years who had been exposed to COVID-19.

This clone has only a few counts. This sequence joins TRBV12-3 or TRBV12-4 and TRBJ1-2, with D possibly matching TRBD1 (5 bases). This CDR3 has 12 amino acids. The V end lost 5 bases, the J end lost 7 bases, and 11 bases lay between the germline ends. DNA of the CDR3: TGTGCCAGCAGTAAAACGACAGCTGGCTACACCTTC. As protein: CASSKTTAGYTF.

DNA of the CDR3: TGTGCCACCAGTGTAGGGGTTGGGGAGCTGTTTTTT. Protein: CATSVGVGELFF. V usage is TRBV24-1 and J usage is TRBJ2-2; TRBD1 is a possible D gene (5 bases). Germline V gene lookup returns CDR1 KGHDR and CDR2 SFDVKD. Trimming stripped 5 bases from V and 8 bases from J, with 8 bases between. This CDR3 is 12 amino acids long.

This clone was counted once. The chain uses TRBV28 and TRBJ1-2, with TRBD1 matching 9 bases. V was clipped by 8 bases and J by 3 bases; unmatched bases: 7. Germline lookup yields CDR1 MDHEN and CDR2 SYDVKM. The CDR3 length is 14 residues. For the CDR3, the DNA is TGTGCCAGCTACCGACAGGGGGGATACTATGGCTACACCTTC. Translating it yields CASYRQGGYYGYTF.

The rearrangement links TRBV6-5 to TRBJ2-7; D may be TRBD1 (5 bases). Germline CDR1 is MNHEY and CDR2 is SVGAGI. With 0 bases removed from V and 5 bases from J, the gap between germline ends came to 11 bases. This CDR3 region has 14 residues. The CDR3 spells CASSYSRTSHEQYF. CDR3 bases: TGTGCCAGCAGTTACTCGCGGACATCCCACGAGCAGTACTTC.

This rearrangement joins TRBV4-2 to TRBJ2-3; D perhaps matches TRBD1 (6 bases). This CDR3 has 16 amino acids. Per germline, CDR1 LGHNA and CDR2 YNFKEQ. The V gene lost 2 bases and the J gene lost 2 bases, with 14 bases spanning the gap. CDR3 sequence reads: CASSQFRQVNTDTQYF. For the CDR3, the DNA is TGTGCCAGCAGCCAATTCCGACAGGTTAACACAGATACGCAGTATTTT.

The genes are TRBV27 and TRBJ1-6; the D gene is possibly TRBD1 (5 bases). The germline gives CDR1 MNHEY, CDR2 SMNVEV (reference sequence). CDR3 length: 16 amino acids. Between the trimmed V and J ends, which lost 6 bases and 3 bases, there was a span of 15 bases. Here the CDR3 reads CASSRPGGVYNSPLHF. CDR3 bases: TGTGCCAGCAGCCGTCCCGGGGGAGTCTATAATTCACCCCTCCACTTT.

The chain carries TRBV3-1 (or the pseudogene TRBV3-2) and TRBJ1-1, with no clear D. V dropped 6 bases and J dropped 1 base, with 6 bases sitting between them. Germline lookup yields CDR1 LGHDT and CDR2 YNNKEL (reference sequence). The CDR3 contains 12 residues. The CDR3 DNA is TGTGCCAGCAGGACGGGGAACACTGAAGCTTTCTTT. This gives the protein CASRTGNTEAFF.

This sequence joins TRBV30 and TRBJ2-3; perhaps TRBD2 as D (7 bases). Germline V CDR1 and CDR2: GTSNPN, SVGIG (reference sequence). The CDR3 has 16 amino acids. Trimming took 3 bases from V and 5 from J, leaving 21 bases between them. This CDR3 is CAWSPSGGGGRDTQYF. The CDR3 DNA is TGTGCCTGGAGCCCCTCCGGGGGAGGGGGTAGAGATACGCAGTATTTT.

The chain links TRBV10-3 to TRBJ1-1; D not resolved. V lost 10 bases and J 2 bases, leaving 11 bases between the germline ends. Germline lookup yields CDR1 ENHRY and CDR2 SYGVKD. The CDR3 contains 12 residues. CDR3 coding DNA: TGTGCCACTCGGCAGGAAAACACTGAAGCTTTCTTT. Amino acids: CATRQENTEAFF.

This clone has only a few counts. V gene TRBV6-4 combines with J gene TRBJ2-1; 10 bases agree with TRBD2. Germline V CDR1 and CDR2: MRHNA, SNTAGT. The CDR3 sequence is 15 residues long. Trimming removed 0 bases from V and 10 bases from J; junction bases left unmatched: 6. The CDR3, as DNA: TGTGCCAGCAGTGACTCAGCGGGAGGGCCGGAGGAGCAGTTCTTC. This sequence encodes CASSDSAGGPEEQFF.

The rearrangement links TRBV7-9 to TRBJ1-1; TRBD1 is a possible D gene (6 bases). The CDR3 runs to 14 residues. Germline V gene lookup returns CDR1 SEHNR and CDR2 FQNEAQ (reference sequence). Trimming removed 7 bases from V and 1 base from J, with 13 bases in between. CDR3 nucleotides: TGTGCCAGCACCCCAGGGGCGAGGAACACTGAAGCTTTCTTT. Its protein product is CASTPGARNTEAFF.

Concerning this clone: This same CDR3 is encoded by further DNA sequences in the sample. V and J are TRBV30 and TRBJ1-5; D unresolved. Looked up from germline, CDR1 is GTSNPN and CDR2 is SVGIG (reference sequence). The CDR3 has 13 amino acids. Trimming shortened V by 0 bases and J by 2 bases, and 5 bases separated the two germline ends. The CDR3 here is CAWSVRGNQPQHF. DNA of the CDR3: TGTGCCTGGAGTGTGCGGGGCAATCAGCCCCAGCATTTT.

The V call is TRBV21-1, the J call TRBJ1-5. TRBV21-1 is annotated as a pseudogene. The length of the CDR3 is 13 residues. CDR3 region: CASSSRALEPQHF. CDR3 DNA sequence: TGTGCCAGCAGCTCGAGGGCCCTAGAGCCCCAGCATTTT.

A remark on this clone: It is unclear where the CDR3 begins or ends on the DNA, so no DNA is shown, and the CDR3 is as TCRdb lists it. The chain uses TRBV7-9 and TRBJ2-1; the table's D gene call, TRBD2, was not cross checked with the DNA. The CDR3 length is 23 residues, termini included. The V gene's germline CDR1 is SEHNR and CDR2 FQNEAQ (reference sequence). CDR3: CASSTTVRAAPTMSSSSENEQFF.

This clone has a count of ten or more. This rearrangement joins TRBV7-6 to TRBJ1-4; no clear D gene. Between the trimmed V and J ends, which lost 5 bases and 4 bases, there was a span of 11 bases. CDR1 and CDR2 (germline): SGHVS, FNYEAQ. The CDR3 is made up of 14 amino acids. The CDR3 DNA follows: TGTGCCAGCAGCCTGGCAGGTAGTAATGAAAAACTGTTTTTT. Amino acid sequence: CASSLAGSNEKLFF.

This chain connects TRBV4-1 to TRBJ2-7; D uncertain. The CDR3 extends over 14 amino acids. The V end was cut by 0 bases, the J end by 1 base, with 7 bases between. Germline CDR1 MGHRA, CDR2 YSYEKL. CDR3 sequence: CASSQDPLSYEQYF. The CDR3 DNA reads as TGCGCCAGCAGCCAAGATCCTCTTTCCTACGAGCAGTACTTC.

V is TRBV5-6 and J is TRBJ2-2, with 8 positions matching TRBD2. Losses at the gene ends were 6 bases for V and 3 bases for J; bases not matched to a gene: 13. Germline V gene data show CDR1 as SGHDT and CDR2 as YYEEEE. CDR3 length: 17 residues. The CDR3 DNA reads as TGTGCCAGCATCCCCAAGGTGCGGGAGGCCGACACCGGGGAGCTGTTTTTT. Translation gives CASIPKVREADTGELFF. The full variable domain, completed using reference TRBV5-6 and TRBJ2-2, is DAGVTQSPTHLIKTRGQQVTLRCSPKSGHDTVSWYQQALGQGPQFIFQYYEEEERQRGNFPDRFSGHQFPNYSSELNVNALLLGDSALYLCASIPKVREADTGELFFGEGSRLTVL.

The rearrangement joins TRBV5-5 to TRBJ1-2, with 7 bases matching TRBD1. There are 16 residues in the CDR3. Germline loops: CDR1 SGHKS, CDR2 YYEKEE (reference sequence). V was clipped by 2 bases and J by 4 bases; unmatched bases: 11. The CDR3 spells CASSFDSTGLRYGYTF. CDR3 DNA: TGTGCCAGCAGCTTCGACTCGACAGGGCTCCGCTATGGCTACACCTTC.

This clone was found once. The chain joins TRBV2 to TRBJ1-2; 9 nucleotides line up with TRBD1. The CDR3 is 15 amino acids. Germline-derived CDR1 and CDR2 are SNHLY and FYNNEI. Germline trimming cut 0 bases from V and 8 bases from J; bases unmatched to any gene: 7. CDR3 sequence (DNA): TGTGCCAGCAGTGAAGCGGGACAGGGACTTAGGGGCTACACCTTC. This translates into CASSEAGQGLRGYTF. Combining the CDR3 with reference TRBV2 and TRBJ1-2 gives the whole variable domain EPEVTQTPSHQVTQMGQEVILRCVPISNHLYFYWYRQILGQKVEFLVSFYNNEISEKSEIFDDQFSVERPDGSNFTLKIRSTKLEDSAMYFCASSEAGQGLRGYTFGSGTRLTVV.

The chain links TRBV12-3 or TRBV12-4 to TRBJ2-5; a possible D gene is TRBD1 (6 bases). The CDR3 loop spans 13 amino acids. V lost 6 bases, J lost 4 bases, and 12 bases lay in between. The CDR3 region has the DNA TGTGCCAGCAGCACCCTAGGGGGAGAGACCCAGTACTTC. The encoded protein is CASSTLGGETQYF.

CDR3 sequence reads: CASGYIEPTEAFF. The DNA for the CDR3 is TGTGCTAGTGGTTATATAGAACCAACTGAAGCTTTCTTT. This chain connects TRBV12-5 to TRBJ1-1; D ambiguous. This CDR3 region has 13 residues. Trimming took off 4 bases at V and 5 bases at J, with 11 bases between the two ends. From germline, CDR1 is LGHNT and CDR2 FRNRAP.

This rearrangement joins TRBV19 to TRBJ2-2, with a weak D call TRBD2 (5 bases). From germline, CDR1 is LNHDA and CDR2 SQIVND (reference sequence). There are 13 residues in the CDR3. Trimming shortened V by 0 bases and J by 7 bases, and 6 bases separated the two germline ends. This chain's CDR3 is CASSIDRDGELFF. CDR3 nucleotides: TGTGCCAGTAGTATAGATCGGGACGGGGAGCTGTTTTTT.

This chain uses TRBV2 with TRBJ2-1; D is ambiguous. The germline CDR1 and CDR2 sequences are SNHLY and FYNNEI. V was pared by 2 bases and J by 8 bases, with 4 bases between. This CDR3 region has 11 residues. The CDR3 DNA follows: TGTGCCAGCAGTGAATGGCATGAGCAGTTCTTC. Protein: CASSEWHEQFF.

V and J are TRBV4-1 and TRBJ1-5; D remains ambiguous. The CDR3 has 14 amino acids. Germline CDR1 MGHRA, CDR2 YSYEKL. V gave up 3 bases and J gave up 6 bases, with 12 bases separating them. CDR3 nucleotides: TGCGCCAGCAGCCAGATGCAGGCGGGTCAGCCCCAGCATTTT. This codes for CASSQMQAGQPQHF.

CDR3 bases: TGTGCCAGCAGTTTGATGGGACAGGGTAATTCACCCCTCCACTTT. Translation gives CASSLMGQGNSPLHF. This rearrangement joins TRBV27 to TRBJ1-6; 9 nucleotides align to TRBD1. With 3 bases clipped from V and 6 bases from J, the junction kept 3 bases outside the gene matches. Germline V gives CDR1 MNHEY, CDR2 SMNVEV (reference sequence). The CDR3 has 15 residues.

The chain recombines TRBV3-1 (or the pseudogene TRBV3-2) with TRBJ2-2, with no clear D. Germline-derived CDR1 and CDR2 are LGHDT and YNNKEL (reference sequence). The CDR3 sequence is 13 residues long. V was trimmed by 1 base and J by 6 bases, leaving 6 bases between them. The CDR3 reads CASSQVESGELFF. Written as DNA, the CDR3 is TGTGCCAGCAGCCAAGTGGAGTCCGGGGAGCTGTTTTTT.

The chain's CDR3 is CSAAPSGGETQYF. CDR3 nucleotides: TGCAGCGCCGCACCTAGTGGGGGGGAGACCCAGTACTTC. The chain uses TRBV29-1 and TRBJ2-5; TRBD2 is a possible D gene (6 bases). The CDR3 is made up of 13 amino acids. The germline V and J ends were trimmed by 7 bases and 5 bases, with 17 bases remaining between them. From germline, CDR1 is SQVTM and CDR2 ANQGSEA. Using reference TRBV29-1 and TRBJ2-5 for the parts outside the CDR3, the full variable domain is SAVISQKPSRDICQRGTSLTIQCQVDSQVTMMFWYRQQPGQSLTLIATANQGSEATYESGFVIDKFPISRPNLTFSTLTVSNMSPEDSSIYLCSAAPSGGETQYFGPGTRLLVL.